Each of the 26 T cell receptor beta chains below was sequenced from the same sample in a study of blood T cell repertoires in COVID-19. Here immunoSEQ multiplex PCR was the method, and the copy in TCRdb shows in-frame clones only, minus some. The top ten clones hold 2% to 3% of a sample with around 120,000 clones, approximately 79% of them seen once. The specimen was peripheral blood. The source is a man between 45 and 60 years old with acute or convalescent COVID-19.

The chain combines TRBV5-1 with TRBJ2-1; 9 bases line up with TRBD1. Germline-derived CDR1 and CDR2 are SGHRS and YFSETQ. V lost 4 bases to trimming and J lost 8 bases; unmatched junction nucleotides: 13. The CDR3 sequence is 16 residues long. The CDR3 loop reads CASSAQGALGIDEQFF. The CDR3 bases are TGCGCCAGCAGCGCACAGGGGGCTTTGGGAATAGATGAGCAGTTCTTC. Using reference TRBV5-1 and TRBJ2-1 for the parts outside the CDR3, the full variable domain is KAGVTQTPRYLIKTRGQQVTLSCSPISGHRSVSWYQQTPGQGLQFLFEYFSETQRNKGNFPGRFSGRQFSNSRSEMNVSTLELGDSALYLCASSAQGALGIDEQFFGPGTRLTVL.

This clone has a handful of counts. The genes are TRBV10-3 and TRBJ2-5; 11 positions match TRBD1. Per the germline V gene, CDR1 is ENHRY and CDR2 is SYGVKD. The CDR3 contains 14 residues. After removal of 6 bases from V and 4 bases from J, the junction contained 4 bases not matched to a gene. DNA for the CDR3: TGTGCCATCAGCCCGGGACAGGGGGGAGAGACCCAGTACTTC. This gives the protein CAISPGQGGETQYF.

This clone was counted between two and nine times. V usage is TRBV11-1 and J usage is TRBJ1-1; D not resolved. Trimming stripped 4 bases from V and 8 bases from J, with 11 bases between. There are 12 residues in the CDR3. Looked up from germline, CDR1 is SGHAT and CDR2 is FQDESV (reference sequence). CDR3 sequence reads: CASSSNREEAFF. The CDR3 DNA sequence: TGTGCCAGCAGCTCCAACCGGGAAGAAGCTTTCTTT.

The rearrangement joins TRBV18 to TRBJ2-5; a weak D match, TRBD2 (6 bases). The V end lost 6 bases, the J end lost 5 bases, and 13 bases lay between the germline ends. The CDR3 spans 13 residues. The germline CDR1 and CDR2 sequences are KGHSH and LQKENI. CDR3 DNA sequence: TGTGCCAGCTCGCCGGGAGTGAGTGAGACCCAGTACTTC. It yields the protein CASSPGVSETQYF. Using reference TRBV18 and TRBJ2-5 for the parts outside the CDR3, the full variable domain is NAGVMQNPRHLVRRRGQEARLRCSPMKGHSHVYWYRQLPEEGLKFMVYLQKENIIDESGMPKERFSAEFPKEGPSILRIQQVVRGDSAAYFCASSPGVSETQYFGPGTRLLVL.

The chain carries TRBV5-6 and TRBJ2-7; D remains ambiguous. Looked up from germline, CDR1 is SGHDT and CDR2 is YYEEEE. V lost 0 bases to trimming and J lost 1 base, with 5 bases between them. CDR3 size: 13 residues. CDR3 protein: CASSLGRSYEQYF. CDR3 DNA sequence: TGTGCCAGCAGCTTGGGCAGGTCCTACGAGCAGTACTTC.

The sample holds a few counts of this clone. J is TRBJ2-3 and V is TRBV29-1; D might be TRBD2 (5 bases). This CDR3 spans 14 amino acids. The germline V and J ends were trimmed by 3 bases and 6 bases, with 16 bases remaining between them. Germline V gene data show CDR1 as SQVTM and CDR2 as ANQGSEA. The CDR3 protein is CSVDWGSGLDTQYF. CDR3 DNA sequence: TGCAGCGTTGATTGGGGTTCGGGATTGGATACGCAGTATTTT.

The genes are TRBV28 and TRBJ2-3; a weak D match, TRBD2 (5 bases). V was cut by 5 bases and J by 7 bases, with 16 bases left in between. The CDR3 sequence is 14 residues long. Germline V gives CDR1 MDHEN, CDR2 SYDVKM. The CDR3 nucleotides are TGTGCCAGCAGTCTACTACTAGATCCAAATACGCAGTATTTT. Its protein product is CASSLLLDPNTQYF.

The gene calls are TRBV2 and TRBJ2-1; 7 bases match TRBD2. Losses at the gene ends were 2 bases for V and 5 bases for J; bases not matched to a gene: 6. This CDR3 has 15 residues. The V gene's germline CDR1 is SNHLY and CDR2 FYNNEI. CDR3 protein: CASSERDYVNNEQFF. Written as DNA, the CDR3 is TGTGCCAGCAGTGAAAGGGACTATGTGAACAATGAGCAGTTCTTC.

As DNA, the CDR3 is TGTGCCAGCTGGGAAAGGGGCATTTCCGAGCAGTACTTC. Protein sequence: CASWERGISEQYF. The chain combines TRBV6-6 with TRBJ2-7; perhaps TRBD1 as D (5 bases). Trimming removed 8 bases from V and 6 bases from J, with 17 bases in between. The CDR3 runs to 13 residues. Germline V CDR1 and CDR2: MNHNY, SVGAGI (reference sequence).

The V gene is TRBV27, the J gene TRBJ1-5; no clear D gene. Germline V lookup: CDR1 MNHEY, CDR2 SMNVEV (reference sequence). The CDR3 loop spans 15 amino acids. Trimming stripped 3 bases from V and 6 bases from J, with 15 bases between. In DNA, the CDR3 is TGTGCCAGCAGTTTTTATCCTCCCTCGGGTCAGCCCCAGCATTTT. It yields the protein CASSFYPPSGQPQHF.

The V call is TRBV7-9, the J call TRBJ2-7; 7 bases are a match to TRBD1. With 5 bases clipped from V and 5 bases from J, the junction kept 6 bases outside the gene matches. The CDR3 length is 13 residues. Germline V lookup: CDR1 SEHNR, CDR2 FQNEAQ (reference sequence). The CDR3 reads CASSTIDRDEQYF. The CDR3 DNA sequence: TGTGCCAGCAGCACGATAGACAGGGACGAGCAGTACTTC.

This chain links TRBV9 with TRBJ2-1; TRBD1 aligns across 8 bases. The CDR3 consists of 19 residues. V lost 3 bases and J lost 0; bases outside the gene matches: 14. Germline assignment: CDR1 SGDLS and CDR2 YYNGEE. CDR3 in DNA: TGTGCCAGCAGCGCCGTCCCGGGACAGGTCCGGAGCTCCTACAATGAGCAGTTCTTC. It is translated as CASSAVPGQVRSSYNEQFF.

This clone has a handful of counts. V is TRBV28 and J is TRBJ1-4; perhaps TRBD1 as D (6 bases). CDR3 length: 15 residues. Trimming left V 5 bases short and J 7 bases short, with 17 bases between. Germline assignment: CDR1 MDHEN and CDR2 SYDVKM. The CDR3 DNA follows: TGTGCCAGCAGTCCCCGGACAGCTGTAGGTGAAAAACTGTTTTTT. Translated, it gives CASSPRTAVGEKLFF.

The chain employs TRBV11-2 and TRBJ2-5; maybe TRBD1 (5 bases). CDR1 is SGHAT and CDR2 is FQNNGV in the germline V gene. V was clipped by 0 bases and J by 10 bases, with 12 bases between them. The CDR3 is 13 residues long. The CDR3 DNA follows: TGTGCCAGCAGCTTAGAGCCTGGGGCGGACCAGTACTTC. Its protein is CASSLEPGADQYF.

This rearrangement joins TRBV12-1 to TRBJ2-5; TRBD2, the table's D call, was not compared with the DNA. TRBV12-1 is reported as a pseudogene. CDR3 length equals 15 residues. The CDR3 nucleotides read TGTGCCAGCAGCTCCCGACTAGCGGGGGAAGAGACCCAGTACTTC. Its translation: CASSSRLAGEETQYF.

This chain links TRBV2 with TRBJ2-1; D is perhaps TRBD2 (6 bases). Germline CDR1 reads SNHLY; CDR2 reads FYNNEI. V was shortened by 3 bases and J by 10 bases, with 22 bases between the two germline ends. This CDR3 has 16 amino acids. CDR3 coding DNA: TGTGCCAGCAGTGAGGCCGAGCTAGCGAATACCAAAGAGCAGTTCTTC. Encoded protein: CASSEAELANTKEQFF.

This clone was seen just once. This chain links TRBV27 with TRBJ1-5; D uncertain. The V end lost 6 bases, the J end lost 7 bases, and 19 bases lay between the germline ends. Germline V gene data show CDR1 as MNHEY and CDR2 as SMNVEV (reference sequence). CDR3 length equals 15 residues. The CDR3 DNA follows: TGTGCCAGCAGCTCCTCATGGGGTGGAGGACAGCCCCAGCATTTT. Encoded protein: CASSSSWGGGQPQHF.

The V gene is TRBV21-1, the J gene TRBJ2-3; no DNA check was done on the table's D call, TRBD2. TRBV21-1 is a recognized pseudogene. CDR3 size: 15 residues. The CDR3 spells CASSKSAGVTDTQYF. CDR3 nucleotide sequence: TGTGCCAGCAGCAAATCTGCGGGAGTAACAGATACGCAGTATTTT.

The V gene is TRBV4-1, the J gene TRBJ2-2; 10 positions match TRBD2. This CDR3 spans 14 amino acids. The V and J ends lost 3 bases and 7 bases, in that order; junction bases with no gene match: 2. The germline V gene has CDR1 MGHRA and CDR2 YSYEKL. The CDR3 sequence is CASSHGLADGELFF. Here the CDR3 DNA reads TGCGCCAGCAGCCACGGACTAGCGGACGGGGAGCTGTTTTTT.

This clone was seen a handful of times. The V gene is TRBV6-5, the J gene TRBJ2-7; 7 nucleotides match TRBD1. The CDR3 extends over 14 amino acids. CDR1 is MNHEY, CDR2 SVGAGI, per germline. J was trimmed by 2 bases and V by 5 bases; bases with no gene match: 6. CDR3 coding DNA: TGTGCCAGCAGTCCTCGACAGGGACCCTACGAGCAGTACTTC. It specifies CASSPRQGPYEQYF.

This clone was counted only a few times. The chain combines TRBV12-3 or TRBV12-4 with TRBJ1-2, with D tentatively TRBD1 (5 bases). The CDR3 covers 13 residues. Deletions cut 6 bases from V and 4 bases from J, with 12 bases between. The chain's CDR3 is CASSRGRGYGYTF. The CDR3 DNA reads TGTGCCAGCAGCCGGGGGAGGGGCTATGGCTACACCTTC.

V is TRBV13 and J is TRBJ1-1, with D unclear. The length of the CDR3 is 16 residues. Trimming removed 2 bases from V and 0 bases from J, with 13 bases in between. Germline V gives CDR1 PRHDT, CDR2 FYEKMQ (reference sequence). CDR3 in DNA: TGTGCCAGCAGCTTAACGGGTAGCGGGGTGAACACTGAAGCTTTCTTT. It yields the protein CASSLTGSGVNTEAFF.

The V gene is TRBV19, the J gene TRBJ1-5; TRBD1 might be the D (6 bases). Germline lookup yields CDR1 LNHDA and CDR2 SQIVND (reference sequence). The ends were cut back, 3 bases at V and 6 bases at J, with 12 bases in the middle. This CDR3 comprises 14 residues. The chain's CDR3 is CASSIAGAGQPQHF. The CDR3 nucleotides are TGTGCCAGTAGTATTGCAGGGGCGGGTCAGCCCCAGCATTTT.

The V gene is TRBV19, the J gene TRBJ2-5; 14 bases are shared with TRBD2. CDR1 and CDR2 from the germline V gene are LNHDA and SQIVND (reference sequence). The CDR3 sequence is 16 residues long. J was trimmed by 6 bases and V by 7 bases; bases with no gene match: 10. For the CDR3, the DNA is TGTGCCAGTACCCTAACGGGGACTAGCGGGGGACAGACCCAGTACTTC. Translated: CASTLTGTSGGQTQYF.

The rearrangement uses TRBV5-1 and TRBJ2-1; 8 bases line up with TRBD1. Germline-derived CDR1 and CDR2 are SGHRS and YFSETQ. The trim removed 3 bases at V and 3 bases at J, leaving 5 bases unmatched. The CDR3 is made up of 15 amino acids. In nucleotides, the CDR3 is TGCGCCAGCAGCTCCCAGGGGGCTGACTACAATGAGCAGTTCTTC. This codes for CASSSQGADYNEQFF. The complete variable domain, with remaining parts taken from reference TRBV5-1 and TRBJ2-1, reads KAGVTQTPRYLIKTRGQQVTLSCSPISGHRSVSWYQQTPGQGLQFLFEYFSETQRNKGNFPGRFSGRQFSNSRSEMNVSTLELGDSALYLCASSSQGADYNEQFFGPGTRLTVL.

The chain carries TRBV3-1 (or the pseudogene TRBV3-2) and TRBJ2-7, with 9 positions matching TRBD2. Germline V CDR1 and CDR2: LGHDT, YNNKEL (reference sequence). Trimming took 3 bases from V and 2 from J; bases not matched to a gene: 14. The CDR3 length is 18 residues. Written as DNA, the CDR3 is TGTGCCAGCAGCCAGAACCCTATCCGGCTAGCGGGGACCTACGAGCAGTACTTC. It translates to CASSQNPIRLAGTYEQYF.